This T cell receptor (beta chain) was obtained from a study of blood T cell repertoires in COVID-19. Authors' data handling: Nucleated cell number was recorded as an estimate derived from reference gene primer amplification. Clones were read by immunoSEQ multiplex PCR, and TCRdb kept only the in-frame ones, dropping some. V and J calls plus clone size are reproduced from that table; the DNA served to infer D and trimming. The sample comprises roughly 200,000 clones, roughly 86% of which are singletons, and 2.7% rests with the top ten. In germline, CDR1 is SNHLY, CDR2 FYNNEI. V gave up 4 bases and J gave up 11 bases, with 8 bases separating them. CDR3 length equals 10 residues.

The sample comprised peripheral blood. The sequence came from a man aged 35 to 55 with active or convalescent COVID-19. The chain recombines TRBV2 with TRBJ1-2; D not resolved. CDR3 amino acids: CASSVVAYTF. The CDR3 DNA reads TGTGCCAGCAGTGTAGTAGCTTACACCTTC.